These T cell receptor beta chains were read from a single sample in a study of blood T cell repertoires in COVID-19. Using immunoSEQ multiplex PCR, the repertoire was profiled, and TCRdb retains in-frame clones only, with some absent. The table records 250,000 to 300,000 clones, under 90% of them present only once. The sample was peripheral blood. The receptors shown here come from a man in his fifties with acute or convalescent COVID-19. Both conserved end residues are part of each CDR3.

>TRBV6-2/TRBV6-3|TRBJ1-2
CASSYKGGNGYTF
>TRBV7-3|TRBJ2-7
CASSSPDSGNYEQYF
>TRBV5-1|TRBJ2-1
CASSVQAPSGAEQFF
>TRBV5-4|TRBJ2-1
CASTPSGGGQFF
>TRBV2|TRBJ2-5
CASSGGPETQYF
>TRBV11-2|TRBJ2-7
CASSPRGSPPGYEQYF
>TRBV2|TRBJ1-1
CASSERGSRMNTEAFF
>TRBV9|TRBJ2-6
CASSVGQGWSGANVLTF
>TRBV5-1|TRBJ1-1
CASSPGVNTEAFF
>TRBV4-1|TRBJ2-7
CASSQADRDSYEQYF
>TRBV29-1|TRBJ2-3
CSVEAYSTDTQYF
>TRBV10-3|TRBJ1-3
CAIGQGPGNTIYF
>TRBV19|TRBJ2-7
CASSSGYEQYF
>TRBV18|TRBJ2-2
CASSPRQTNTGELFF
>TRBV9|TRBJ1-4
CASSPWTGHATNEKLFF
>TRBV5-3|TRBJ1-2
CARSSRTTGRPNYGYTF
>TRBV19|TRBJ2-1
CASSRQIYNEQFF